This TCR beta chain was recorded in a study of tumor-infiltrating lymphocytes in primary liver carcinoma. Study-wide results and limits: The proportion of top clones found throughout all five tumor regions was only about 8-25%.

CDR1 and CDR2 from the germline V gene are SGHKS and YYEKEE (reference sequence). Trimming cost V 7 bases and J 5 bases; bases outside gene matches: 12. The CDR3 is 15 residues long. Each 20-30 mg portion of unsorted bulk tissue served as the source for co-extraction of RNA and DNA. Starting from approximately 500 ng of total RNA, TCR beta cDNA was produced with a primer in the constant region. Three rounds of nested multiplex PCR with slightly modified ARM-PCR produced TCR beta libraries. Two initial PCR rounds of about 10 cycles each paired TRBV1-TRBV30 forward primers with a C-beta reverse primer. TCRdb ran MiXCR on the multiplex PCR reads and lists one entry per CDR3 protein. The sample lists 95,000 to 100,000 distinct CDR3 sequences; about 70% were seen once. Concerning this clonotype itself: Antigen: not known. A much larger clone lies a single base off, so this may be a read error. Here the CDR3 omits its conserved ending phenylalanine or tryptophan, so a read error is the likely source.

Sequencing input: liver tumor tissue from sampling region 2. Subset described: tumor region T2, inferior pole. This clonotype was sampled from a woman between 55 and 75 years old with primary liver carcinoma and hepatitis B virus infection. The V gene is TRBV5-5, the J gene TRBJ2-1, with TRBD2 matching 7 bases. CDR3 sequence (DNA): TGTGCCAGCGCCTCAAGCGGGGCCCCACACAATGAGCAGTTCTTA. The encoded protein is CASASSGAPHNEQFL.